This entry describes one T cell receptor (beta chain). Original analysis: Amplification from reference gene primers served as the basis for estimated nucleated cell counts. Profiling relied on immunoSEQ multiplex PCR, and the TCRdb table lists in-frame clones only, not all of them. V and J calls plus clone size are reproduced from that table; the DNA served to infer D and trimming. There are tens of thousands of clones in the sample; over 75% occur only once, and roughly 2.9% lies in the top ten. The entry originates in a study of blood T cell repertoires in COVID-19. Study in general: PBMCs, B-cell-depleted T cells, or T cells provided the cDNA or gDNA that made up the material.

Trimming cost V 5 bases and J 3 bases; bases outside gene matches: 10. The CDR3 is 15 amino acids. Germline V gives CDR1 LGHNT, CDR2 FRNRAP. This chain uses TRBV12-5 with TRBJ2-7; 7 nucleotides line up with TRBD1. This receptor was obtained from an elderly man with acute or convalescent COVID-19. Specimen: peripheral blood. CDR3 DNA: TGTGCTAGTGGTCCACAGGGGAAGGGTATCTACGAGCAGTACTTC. This gives the protein CASGPQGKGIYEQYF.